This T cell receptor beta chain was sequenced in a study of T cell clonality in common variable immunodeficiency. General observations from the study: Fewer deletions and N-nucleotide insertions were reportedly seen in common variable immunodeficiency TCR beta sequences.

This clone occurred many times. Its antigen remains unidentified. The read stops 3 residues short of the end of the CDR3; the missing end is completed from the germline J gene. Method: immunoSEQ multiplex PCR; TCRdb's copy keeps in-frame clones and lacks some. The sample presents over 20,000 clones, none singletons. The germline gives CDR1 SGHRS, CDR2 YFSETQ. This CDR3 contains 16 residues. V gave up 2 bases and J gave up 4 bases; unmatched junction bases: 6. This TCR came from a human donor with common variable immunodeficiency. V and J are TRBV5-1 and TRBJ2-3, with 11 bases fitting TRBD2. The sequencing sample was made of peripheral blood mononuclear cells. This CDR3 reads CASSLGSGRASDTQYF. The sequenced part of the CDR3 DNA is TGCGCCAGCAGCTTAGGTAGCGGGAGGGCCTCAGATACG. Full variable domain (outside the CDR3, taken from reference TRBV5-1 and TRBJ2-3): KAGVTQTPRYLIKTRGQQVTLSCSPISGHRSVSWYQQTPGQGLQFLFEYFSETQRNKGNFPGRFSGRQFSNSRSEMNVSTLELGDSALYLCASSLGSGRASDTQYFGPGTRLTVL.